This is a list of T cell receptor beta chains from one sample in a study of blood T cell repertoires in COVID-19. TCRdb's copy holds only in-frame clones and misses some; the assay was immunoSEQ multiplex PCR. In the table there are 200,000 to 250,000 clones, 84% of which are singletons. The sample taken for sequencing was PBMCs or T cells enriched from blood (not recorded which). Receptors originate from a man aged 60-69 years who had recovered from COVID-19. The CDR3 runs from the conserved cysteine through the conserved F or W. The D gene is left open where the match is weak. Not every row has a clone size; where given, it reads once, few, many or a size class.

cdr3_length d_call clone_size j_call v_call cdr3_aa cdr3_nt
13 . . TRBJ2-5 TRBV5-1 CASSGTSQETQYF TGCGCCAGCAGCGGGACATCCCAAGAGACCCAGTACTTC
17 TRBD1 . TRBJ2-3 TRBV5-4 CASSSGTGRTRADTQYF TGTGCCAGCAGCTCGGGGACAGGGCGCACAAGGGCAGATACGCAGTATTTT
15 . . TRBJ2-7 TRBV21-1 CASSKEQGGAYEQYF TGTGCCAGCAGCAAAGAGCAGGGAGGTGCCTACGAGCAGTACTTC
13 . few TRBJ1-1 TRBV29-1 CSVGGGAGTEAFF TGCAGCGTTGGAGGCGGGGCTGGCACTGAAGCTTTCTTT
12 TRBD1 . TRBJ1-1 TRBV11-2 CASSPSGGEAFF TGTGCCAGCAGCCCCTCAGGGGGTGAAGCTTTCTTT
11 . . TRBJ2-3 TRBV9 CASSPIDTQYF TGTGCCAGCAGCCCCATAGATACGCAGTATTTT
15 . . TRBJ1-5 TRBV2 CASSKKGARNQPQHF TGTGCCAGCAGCAAGAAAGGGGCCCGCAATCAGCCCCAGCATTTT
13 . . TRBJ2-1 TRBV21-1 CASSKARGSEQFF TGTGCCAGCAGCAAAGCGCGAGGGAGTGAGCAGTTCTTC
11 . . TRBJ2-2 TRBV3-1/TRBV3-2 CASARAGELFF TGTGCCAGCGCGCGGGCCGGGGAGCTGTTTTTT
13 . . TRBJ2-1 TRBV19 CASSPTGKDEQFF TGTGCCAGTAGTCCTACAGGGAAGGATGAGCAGTTCTTC
14 . . TRBJ1-4 TRBV5-1 CASSLGRTNEKLFF TGCGCCAGCAGCTTGGGCCGGACTAATGAAAAACTGTTTTTT
15 TRBD2 . TRBJ2-7 TRBV7-8 CASSLVAGGLYEQYF TGTGCCAGCAGCTTAGTGGCGGGGGGTCTCTACGAGCAGTACTTC
13 . . TRBJ2-7 TRBV5-6 CASSLRGLYEQYF TGTGCCAGCAGCTTACGAGGGCTCTACGAGCAGTACTTC
14 TRBD1 . TRBJ1-6 TRBV6-5 CASKLRQGNSPLHF TGTGCCAGCAAACTCAGACAGGGGAATTCACCCCTCCACTTT
15 . . TRBJ2-7 TRBV6-1 CASSEGDGQVYEQYF TGTGCCAGCAGTGAAGGCGACGGACAAGTCTACGAGCAGTACTTC
14 TRBD1 . TRBJ1-6 TRBV6-5 CASSLQGSGSPLHF TGTGCCAGCAGTTTACAGGGGAGCGGTTCACCCCTCCACTTT
14 . many TRBJ1-2 TRBV4-3 CASSQVLSVYGYTF TGCGCCAGCAGCCAAGTTTTATCCGTCTATGGCTACACCTTC
15 . . TRBJ2-5 TRBV2 CASSEVIISEETQYF TGTGCCAGCAGTGAAGTTATTATCTCAGAAGAGACCCAGTACTTC
16 . . TRBJ1-2 TRBV4-2 CASSQDHLQPGIGYTF TGTGCCAGCAGCCAAGATCACCTGCAACCAGGGATCGGCTACACCTTC
12 . . TRBJ2-7 TRBV29-1 CSVLQGSYEQYF TGCAGCGTGCTACAGGGTTCCTACGAGCAGTACTTC
15 . . TRBJ1-1 TRBV11-3 CASSFSGTPNTEAFF TGTGCCAGCAGCTTCTCCGGGACACCGAACACTGAAGCTTTCTTT
15 . . TRBJ1-1 TRBV18 CASSPTRGGYTEAFF TGTGCCAGCTCACCAACCCGTGGGGGGTACACTGAAGCTTTCTTT
15 . . TRBJ1-5 TRBV5-8 CASSSGGRGSQPQHF TGTGCCAGCAGTTCTGGGGGTAGGGGGAGCCAGCCCCAGCATTTT
13 . . TRBJ2-7 TRBV7-8 CASSLIRDWEQYF TGTGCCAGCAGCTTAATCAGGGACTGGGAGCAGTACTTC
11 . . TRBJ1-5 TRBV20-1 CSAAGEQPQHF TGCAGTGCTGCAGGGGAACAGCCCCAGCATTTT
16 . . TRBJ2-2 TRBV11-3 CASSPGGTVRPGELFF TGTGCCAGCAGCCCAGGGGGGACAGTGCGCCCCGGGGAGCTGTTTTTT
17 TRBD2 . TRBJ2-7 TRBV4-1 CASSQEGLAGNSYEQYF TGCGCCAGCAGCCAAGAGGGACTAGCGGGTAACTCCTACGAGCAGTACTTC
17 TRBD2 once TRBJ2-3 TRBV5-6 CASSSPPRGGRTDTQYF TGTGCCAGCAGCTCCCCGCCCCGGGGGGGCCGGACAGATACGCAGTATTTT
17 TRBD1 few TRBJ1-5 TRBV19 CASSGGRDRDSNQPQHF TGTGCCAGTAGCGGGGGGCGGGACAGGGACAGCAATCAGCCCCAGCATTTT
16 . once TRBJ1-5 TRBV7-8 CASSLENREVRQPQHF TGTGCCAGCAGCTTAGAGAACAGGGAAGTTAGACAGCCCCAGCATTTT
15 . . TRBJ2-5 TRBV28 CASSFRLPPGETQYF TGTGCCAGCAGTTTCAGGCTGCCCCCGGGGGAGACCCAGTACTTC
16 TRBD1 . TRBJ2-2 TRBV7-3 CASTPGGLTNTGELFF TGTGCCAGTACGCCAGGGGGTTTAACGAACACCGGGGAGCTGTTTTTT
14 . . TRBJ1-2 TRBV7-2 CASSLEAGNYGYTF TGTGCCAGCAGCTTAGAGGCAGGGAACTATGGCTACACCTTC
17 . few TRBJ2-3 TRBV10-3 CAISETLGHTSTDTQYF TGTGCCATCAGTGAGACACTGGGACATACTAGCACAGATACGCAGTATTTT
14 . . TRBJ2-3 TRBV7-3 CASSLGPDTDTQYF TGTGCCAGCAGCTTAGGGCCAGACACAGATACGCAGTATTTT
18 . . TRBJ1-5 TRBV6-2/TRBV6-3 CASSRWYAGTPSNQPQHF TGTGCCAGCAGCAGATGGTATGCCGGGACACCGAGCAATCAGCCCCAGCATTTT
14 . . TRBJ2-1 TRBV5-1 CASSLGQGINEQFF TGCGCCAGCAGCTTGGGTCAGGGGATCAATGAGCAGTTCTTC
14 . . TRBJ1-2 TRBV19 CASTFRDNNYGYTF TGTGCCAGTACGTTTCGGGACAACAACTATGGCTACACCTTC
16 TRBD1 . TRBJ2-2 TRBV6-4 CASRDRTGANTGELFF TGTGCCAGCAGGGATAGGACAGGGGCAAACACCGGGGAGCTGTTTTTT
18 . . TRBJ1-1 TRBV27 CASSLKPVAVGRNTEAFF TGTGCCAGCAGTTTAAAGCCCGTGGCGGTTGGCCGGAACACTGAAGCTTTCTTT
13 . . TRBJ1-2 TRBV2 CASRDRQVYGYTF TGTGCCAGCAGGGATAGACAAGTCTATGGCTACACCTTC
14 . few TRBJ2-3 TRBV7-2 CASSLIVSTDTQYF TGTGCCAGCAGCTTAATAGTAAGCACAGATACGCAGTATTTT
15 . . TRBJ2-6 TRBV15 CATSAQASGANVLTF TGTGCCACCAGCGCTCAGGCTTCTGGGGCCAACGTCCTGACTTTC
11 . . TRBJ2-3 TRBV12-3/TRBV12-4 CASSFADTQYF TGTGCCAGCAGTTTTGCGGATACGCAGTATTTT
13 . . TRBJ2-5 TRBV19 CASSSRTEETQYF TGTGCCAGTAGTAGCCGGACAGAAGAGACCCAGTACTTC
16 . . TRBJ2-5 TRBV19 CASSQGGTFGEETQYF TGTGCCAGTAGTCAGGGGGGCACGTTTGGGGAAGAGACCCAGTACTTC
13 . few TRBJ2-2 TRBV9 CASSVGGSGELFF TGTGCCAGCAGCGTAGGAGGCTCCGGGGAGCTGTTTTTT
15 . . TRBJ1-2 TRBV5-4 CASSRSTGKNYGYTF TGTGCCAGCAGCCGCTCTACAGGCAAAAACTATGGCTACACCTTC
13 TRBD1 many TRBJ2-5 TRBV15 CATSGQGRETQYF TGTGCCACCAGCGGACAGGGCCGAGAGACCCAGTACTTC
16 TRBD1 . TRBJ2-3 TRBV6-5 CASSYSKVQGVDTQYF TGTGCCAGCAGTTACTCGAAAGTTCAGGGGGTCGATACGCAGTATTTT
15 . . TRBJ2-7 TRBV11-2 CASSITGTIRGEQYF TGTGCCAGCAGCATAACCGGGACAATAAGAGGCGAGCAGTACTTC